What follows are 6 T cell receptor beta chains derived from one specimen sequenced in a study of cytomegalovirus exposure and HLA in healthy donors (TCRdb year 2017). Library method: the immunoSEQ multiplex PCR assay. Not all clones reach the TCRdb copy of this immuneACCESS table, which keeps in-frame sequences only. Checked studies attribute under half of the gap to unresolved V genes and leave the rest unexplained. This sample is represented by about 120,000 clones; 75% to 90% of them were singletons. The ten largest make up about 1% of the sample. The sequencing input was PBMCs. Receptors originate from a woman under 30 in good health and CMV-seronegative.

About this clone: Other DNA sequences in this sample translate to the same CDR3. This chain joins TRBV9 and TRBJ2-7; the match to TRBD1 covers 8 bases. In germline, CDR1 is SGDLS, CDR2 YYNGEE. CDR3 length equals 14 residues. J was trimmed by 4 bases and V by 0 bases; bases with no gene match: 3. The CDR3 reads CASSVGTGTYEQYF. The DNA of the CDR3 is TGTGCCAGCAGCGTAGGGACAGGGACTTACGAGCAGTACTTC. Complete variable domain (other parts from reference TRBV9 and TRBJ2-7): DSGVTQTPKHLITATGQRVTLRCSPRSGDLSVYWYQQSLDQGLQFLIQYYNGEERAKGNILERFSAQQFPDLHSELNLSSLELGDSALYFCASSVGTGTYEQYFGPGTRLTVT.

DNA for the CDR3: TGCAGCGTTGCTGGTCTACCTAGTCACAATGAGCAGTTCTTC. Protein product: CSVAGLPSHNEQFF. The chain recombines TRBV29-1 with TRBJ2-1; D remains ambiguous. Germline V gene data show CDR1 as SQVTM and CDR2 as ANQGSEA. Between the trimmed V and J ends, which lost 4 bases and 5 bases, there was a span of 15 bases. This CDR3 spans 14 amino acids.

The genes are TRBV21-1 and TRBJ1-4; TRBD1, as called in the table, went unchecked against the DNA. TRBV21-1 is deemed a pseudogene. The CDR3 length is 13 residues. The CDR3 here is CASSKVRGGKLFF. CDR3 bases: TGTGCCAGCAGCAAAGTTAGGGGCGGAAAACTGTTTTTT.

The chain recombines TRBV19 with TRBJ1-5, with D perhaps TRBD1 (6 bases). V dropped 6 bases and J dropped 3 bases, with 21 bases sitting between them. In germline, CDR1 is LNHDA, CDR2 SQIVND (reference sequence). This CDR3 is 17 amino acids long. The CDR3: CASSLPLGAGHNQPQHF. The CDR3 DNA follows: TGTGCCAGTAGCCTCCCCTTGGGGGCAGGGCACAATCAGCCCCAGCATTTT. Combining the CDR3 with reference TRBV19 and TRBJ1-5 gives the whole variable domain DGGITQSPKYLFRKEGQNVTLSCEQNLNHDAMYWYRQDPGQGLRLIYYSQIVNDFQKGDIAEGYSVSREKKESFPLTVTSAQKNPTAFYLCASSLPLGAGHNQPQHFGDGTRLSIL.

This chain links TRBV28 with TRBJ2-7; 7 bases line up with TRBD2. The CDR3 totals 11 residues. CDR1 and CDR2 from the germline V gene are MDHEN and SYDVKM. The CDR3 DNA reads as TGTGTCGTAAGCGGGGCCTACGAGCAGTACGTC. Translation: CVVSGAYEQYV.

In its sample, this clone was seen once. The genes are TRBV4-2 and TRBJ2-2; 11 bases agree with TRBD1. The germline V gene encodes CDR1 LGHNA and CDR2 YNFKEQ. Trimming cost V 0 bases and J 6 bases; bases outside gene matches: 6. The CDR3 length is 17 residues. Here the CDR3 reads CASSQDGQGASAGELFF. Written as DNA, the CDR3 is TGTGCCAGCAGCCAAGACGGACAGGGGGCGTCGGCCGGGGAGCTGTTTTTT.